The TCR beta chain under discussion was sequenced for a study of CD8 T cells in ankylosing spondylitis. At least ten counts were recorded for this clonotype. The J segment lost 2 bases and the V segment lost 6 bases, leaving 11 bases of the junction unmatched. The CDR3 spans 16 residues. The V gene's germline CDR1 is DFQATT and CDR2 SNEGSKA (reference sequence). One entry per CDR3 protein results from TCRdb running MiXCR on the 5' RACE reads. This table has 250,000 to 400,000 distinct CDR3 sequences, approximately 10% appearing once. The TCR was taken from a female donor with ankylosing spondylitis or in good health (not recorded which). The sample comprised blood, either unsorted or a sorted T cell fraction (not recorded which). This rearrangement joins TRBV20-1 to TRBJ2-1; 9 bases map to TRBD2. The CDR3 nucleotides are TGCAGTGCCCCAGATATTAGCGGGGGCACCTACAATGAGCAGTTCTTC. Translating gives CSAPDISGGTYNEQFF.